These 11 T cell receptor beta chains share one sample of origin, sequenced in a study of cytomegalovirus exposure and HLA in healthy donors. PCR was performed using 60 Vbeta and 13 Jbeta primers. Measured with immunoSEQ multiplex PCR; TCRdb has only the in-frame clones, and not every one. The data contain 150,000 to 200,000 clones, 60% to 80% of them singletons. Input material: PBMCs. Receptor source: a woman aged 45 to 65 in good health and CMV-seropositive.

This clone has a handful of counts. The CDR3 is CASSTGGWQPQHF. In nucleotides, the CDR3 is TGTGCCAGCAGTACAGGGGGTTGGCAGCCCCAGCATTTT. The rearrangement uses TRBV6-5 and TRBJ1-5, with 8 bases identical to TRBD1. The V segment lost 5 bases and the J segment 7 bases; nucleotides outside the gene matches: 4. From germline, CDR1 is MNHEY and CDR2 SVGAGI. The CDR3 has 13 amino acids.

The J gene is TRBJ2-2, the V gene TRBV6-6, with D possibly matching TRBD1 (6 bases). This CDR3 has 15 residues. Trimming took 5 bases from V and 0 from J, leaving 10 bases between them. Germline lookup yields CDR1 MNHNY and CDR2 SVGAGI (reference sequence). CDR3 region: CASSPGHSNTGELFF. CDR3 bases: TGTGCCAGCAGTCCGGGACATTCGAACACCGGGGAGCTGTTTTTT.

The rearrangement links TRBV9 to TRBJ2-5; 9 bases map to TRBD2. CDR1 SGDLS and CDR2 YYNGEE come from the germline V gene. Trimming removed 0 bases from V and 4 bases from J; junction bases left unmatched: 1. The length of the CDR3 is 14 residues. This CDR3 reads CASSVGGGGETQYF. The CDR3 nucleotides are TGTGCCAGCAGCGTAGGCGGGGGGGGAGAGACCCAGTACTTC.

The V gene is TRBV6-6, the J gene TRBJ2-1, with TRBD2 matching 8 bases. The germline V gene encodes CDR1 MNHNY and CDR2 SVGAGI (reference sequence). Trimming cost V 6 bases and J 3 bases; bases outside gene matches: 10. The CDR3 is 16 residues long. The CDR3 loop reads CASRDGGGGFYNEQFF. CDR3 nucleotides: TGTGCCAGCAGGGACGGGGGCGGGGGGTTCTACAATGAGCAGTTCTTC.

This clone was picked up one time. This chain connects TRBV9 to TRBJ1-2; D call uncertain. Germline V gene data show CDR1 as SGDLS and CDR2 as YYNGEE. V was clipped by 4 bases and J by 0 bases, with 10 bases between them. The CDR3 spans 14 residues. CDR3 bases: TGTGCCAGCAGCCCCACGTCGGCTAACTATGGCTACACCTTC. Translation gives CASSPTSANYGYTF.

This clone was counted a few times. CDR3 amino acids: CASSLAGPSQNIQYF. CDR3 sequence (DNA): TGCGCCAGCAGCTTGGCCGGTCCTTCCCAAAACATTCAGTACTTC. The chain combines TRBV5-1 with TRBJ2-4; D uncertain. CDR3 length: 15 amino acids. Germline V CDR1 and CDR2: SGHRS, YFSETQ. V was cut by 0 bases and J by 5 bases, with 12 bases left in between.

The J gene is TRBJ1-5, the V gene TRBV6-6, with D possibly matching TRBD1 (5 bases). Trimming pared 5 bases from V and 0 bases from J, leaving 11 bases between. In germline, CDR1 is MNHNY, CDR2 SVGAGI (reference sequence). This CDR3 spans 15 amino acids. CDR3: CASSGREDSNQPQHF. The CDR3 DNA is TGTGCCAGCAGTGGCAGGGAAGATAGCAATCAGCCCCAGCATTTT.

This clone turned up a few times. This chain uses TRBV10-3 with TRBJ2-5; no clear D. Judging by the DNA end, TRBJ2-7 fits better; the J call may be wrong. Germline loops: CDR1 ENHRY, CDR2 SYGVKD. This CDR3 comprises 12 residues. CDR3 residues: CAISDGSYEQYF. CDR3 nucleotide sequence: TGTGCCATCAGTGACGGTTCCTACGAGCAGTACTTC.

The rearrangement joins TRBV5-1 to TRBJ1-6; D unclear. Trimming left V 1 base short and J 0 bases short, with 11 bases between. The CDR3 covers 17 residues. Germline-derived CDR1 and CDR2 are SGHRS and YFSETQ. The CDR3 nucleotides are TGCGCCAGCAGCTTGACTCCGCCTAGCTCCTATAATTCACCCCTCCACTTT. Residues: CASSLTPPSSYNSPLHF.

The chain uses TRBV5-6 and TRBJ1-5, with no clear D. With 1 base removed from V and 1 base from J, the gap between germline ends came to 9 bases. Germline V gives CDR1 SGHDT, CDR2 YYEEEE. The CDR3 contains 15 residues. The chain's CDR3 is CASSLRGRSNQPQHF. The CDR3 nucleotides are TGTGCCAGCAGCTTGCGGGGTAGGAGCAATCAGCCCCAGCATTTT.

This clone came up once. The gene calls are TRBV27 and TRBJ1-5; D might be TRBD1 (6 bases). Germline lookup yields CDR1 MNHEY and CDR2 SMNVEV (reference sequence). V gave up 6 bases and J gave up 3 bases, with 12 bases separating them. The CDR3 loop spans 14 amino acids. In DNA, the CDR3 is TGTGCCAGCAGCCTTCAGGGGACCAATCAGCCCCAGCATTTT. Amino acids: CASSLQGTNQPQHF.